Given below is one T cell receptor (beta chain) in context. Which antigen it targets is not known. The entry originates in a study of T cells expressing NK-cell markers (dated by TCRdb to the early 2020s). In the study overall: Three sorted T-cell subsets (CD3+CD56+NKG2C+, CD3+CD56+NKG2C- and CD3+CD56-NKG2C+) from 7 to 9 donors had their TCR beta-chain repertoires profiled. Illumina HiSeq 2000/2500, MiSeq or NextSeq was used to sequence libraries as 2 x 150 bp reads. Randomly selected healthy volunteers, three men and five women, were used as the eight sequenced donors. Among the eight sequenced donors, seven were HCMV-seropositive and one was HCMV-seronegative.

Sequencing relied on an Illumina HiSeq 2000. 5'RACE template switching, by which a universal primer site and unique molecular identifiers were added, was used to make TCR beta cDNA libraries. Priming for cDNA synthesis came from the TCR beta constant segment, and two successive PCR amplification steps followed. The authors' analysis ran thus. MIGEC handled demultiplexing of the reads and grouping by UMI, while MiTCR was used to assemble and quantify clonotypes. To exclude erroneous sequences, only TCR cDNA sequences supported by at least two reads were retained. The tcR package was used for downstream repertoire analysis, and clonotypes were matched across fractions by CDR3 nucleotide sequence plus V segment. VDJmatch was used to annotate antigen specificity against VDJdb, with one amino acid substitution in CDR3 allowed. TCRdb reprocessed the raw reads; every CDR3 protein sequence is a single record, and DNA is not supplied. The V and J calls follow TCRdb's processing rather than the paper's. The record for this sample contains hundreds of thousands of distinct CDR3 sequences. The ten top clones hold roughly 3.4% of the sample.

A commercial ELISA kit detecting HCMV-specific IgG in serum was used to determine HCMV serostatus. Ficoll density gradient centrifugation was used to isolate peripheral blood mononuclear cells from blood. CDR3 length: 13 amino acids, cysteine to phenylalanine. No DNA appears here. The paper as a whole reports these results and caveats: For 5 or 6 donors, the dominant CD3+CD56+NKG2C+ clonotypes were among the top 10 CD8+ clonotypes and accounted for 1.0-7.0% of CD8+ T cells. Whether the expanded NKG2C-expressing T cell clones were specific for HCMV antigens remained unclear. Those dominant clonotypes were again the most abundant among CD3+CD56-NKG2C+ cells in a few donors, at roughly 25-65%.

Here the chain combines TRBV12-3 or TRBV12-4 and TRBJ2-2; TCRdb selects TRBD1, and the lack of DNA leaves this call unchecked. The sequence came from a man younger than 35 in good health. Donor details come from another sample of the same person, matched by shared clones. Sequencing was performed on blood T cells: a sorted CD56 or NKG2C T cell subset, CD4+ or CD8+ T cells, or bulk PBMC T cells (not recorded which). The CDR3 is CASTTRGAGGLFF.